Following are 26 T cell receptor beta chains from one sample sequenced in a study of radiotherapy plus CTLA-4 blockade in lung cancer. Assay: immunoSEQ multiplex PCR; the TCRdb copy retains only in-frame clones and omits some. The sample carries roughly 80,000 clones, about four fifths recorded once. Sequenced here: peripheral blood, sampled from a patient treated with radiotherapy plus ipilimumab. Source of these receptors: a human donor with non-small cell lung cancer who had a partial response to radiotherapy plus ipilimumab. Some clones in this sample may be carry-over from other donors' samples.

This chain uses TRBV5-4 with TRBJ2-3, with 9 bases that match TRBD2. There are 18 residues in the CDR3. Germline assignment: CDR1 SGHNT and CDR2 YYREEE (reference sequence). V was pared by 2 bases and J by 0 bases, with 10 bases of the junction left unmatched. CDR3 DNA: TGTGCCAGCAGCTTTTCCTATACGCGGGAGGGGAGCACAGATACGCAGTATTTT. Its translation is CASSFSYTREGSTDTQYF.

The J gene is TRBJ2-5, the V gene TRBV29-1; 8 bases fit TRBD1. Germline V lookup: CDR1 SQVTM, CDR2 ANQGSEA. This CDR3 has 14 amino acids. Trimming cost V 6 bases and J 5 bases; bases outside gene matches: 11. CDR3 loop: CSVAPGQGGETQYF. In DNA, the CDR3 is TGCAGCGTCGCACCTGGACAGGGTGGGGAGACCCAGTACTTC. Based on the CDR3 plus reference TRBV29-1 and TRBJ2-5, the full variable domain is SAVISQKPSRDICQRGTSLTIQCQVDSQVTMMFWYRQQPGQSLTLIATANQGSEATYESGFVIDKFPISRPNLTFSTLTVSNMSPEDSSIYLCSVAPGQGGETQYFGPGTRLLVL.

The V gene is TRBV5-1, the J gene TRBJ2-1, with a possible D match to TRBD2 (6 bases). Germline V gives CDR1 SGHRS, CDR2 YFSETQ. The CDR3 is 12 residues long. Trimming left V 0 bases short and J 10 bases short, with 8 bases between. CDR3 sequence: CASSLVAGEQFF. In DNA, the CDR3 is TGCGCCAGCAGCTTGGTTGCGGGGGAGCAGTTCTTC.

The rearrangement links TRBV10-3 to TRBJ2-7; TRBD2 aligns across 8 bases. This CDR3 has 15 residues. With V trimmed by 6 bases and J by 7 bases, 14 bases remained unmatched. Germline V gene sequence: CDR1 ENHRY, CDR2 SYGVKD. CDR3: CAISEGPGRAGEQYF. CDR3 bases: TGTGCCATCAGCGAAGGGCCCGGGAGGGCTGGTGAGCAGTACTTC.

The chain joins TRBV7-9 to TRBJ2-5; D might be TRBD1 (5 bases). From germline, CDR1 is SEHNR and CDR2 FQNEAQ (reference sequence). The CDR3 extends over 13 amino acids. Between the trimmed V and J ends, which lost 1 base and 2 bases, there was a span of 5 bases. CDR3 nucleotide sequence: TGTGCCAGCAGCTTAGGGACACAAGAGACCCAGTACTTC. Its protein is CASSLGTQETQYF.

The gene calls are TRBV6-5 and TRBJ2-1, with a tentative D call TRBD1 (6 bases). The V end lost 6 bases, the J end lost 3 bases, and 9 bases lay between the germline ends. This CDR3 comprises 13 residues. Germline CDR1 MNHEY, CDR2 SVGAGI. The CDR3 nucleotides are TGTGCCAGCAGACGGGACATCTACAATGAGCAGTTCTTC. Translation gives CASRRDIYNEQFF.

The CDR3 protein is CASSQDLRSYEQYF. The CDR3, as DNA: TGTGCCAGCAGCCAAGATCTGAGATCCTACGAGCAGTACTTC. V and J are TRBV4-2 and TRBJ2-7; D remains unclear. Trimming removed 0 bases from V and 1 base from J, with 7 bases in between. The CDR3 runs to 14 residues. Germline-derived CDR1 and CDR2 are LGHNA and YNFKEQ.

This clone was observed a handful of times. This chain uses TRBV6-6 with TRBJ2-7; TRBD2 agrees at 7 bases. V lost 9 bases, J lost 0 bases, and 8 bases stayed unmatched. The V gene's germline CDR1 is MNHNY and CDR2 SVGAGI (reference sequence). The CDR3 consists of 14 residues. CDR3 coding DNA: TGTGCCAGTCGCTTAGCGGGTAGCTCCTACGAGCAGTACTTC. Protein sequence: CASRLAGSSYEQYF.

The rearrangement uses TRBV19 and TRBJ1-4; D is uncertain. Trimming stripped 8 bases from V and 8 bases from J, with 15 bases between. Germline-derived CDR1 and CDR2 are LNHDA and SQIVND (reference sequence). The CDR3 is made up of 13 amino acids. CDR3 sequence reads: CASATQANEKLFF. The CDR3 region has the DNA TGTGCCAGTGCGACCCAGGCGAACGAAAAACTGTTTTTT.

The gene calls are TRBV5-1 and TRBJ1-2; the D gene is possibly TRBD1 (5 bases). V was clipped by 1 base and J by 6 bases, with 10 bases between them. The CDR3 length is 13 residues. Germline-derived CDR1 and CDR2 are SGHRS and YFSETQ. In nucleotides, the CDR3 is TGCGCCAGCAGCTTGTACAGGTTGAATGGCTACACCTTC. Protein product: CASSLYRLNGYTF.

The chain uses TRBV7-9 and TRBJ2-3; no definite D call. The length of the CDR3 is 14 residues. V lost 6 bases to trimming and J lost 4 bases, with 14 bases between them. CDR1 and CDR2 (germline): SEHNR, FQNEAQ (reference sequence). The CDR3 is CASRPALSADTQYF. The CDR3 DNA reads as TGTGCCAGCAGGCCAGCACTGAGCGCAGATACGCAGTATTTT.

The chain joins TRBV7-2 to TRBJ2-7; 9 bases align to TRBD2. CDR3 length: 17 residues. Trimming took 2 bases from V and 3 from J; bases not matched to a gene: 11. CDR1 SGHTA and CDR2 FQGNSA come from the germline V gene. As DNA, the CDR3 is TGTGCCAGCAGCTTAAGGGAGGCGGGGGGGGCTCTCTACGAGCAGTACTTC. Protein: CASSLREAGGALYEQYF.

The chain combines TRBV11-3 with TRBJ2-7; D possibly corresponds to TRBD1 (5 bases). The CDR3 has 13 residues. CDR1 is SGHNT and CDR2 is YENEEA in the germline V gene. V was cut by 5 bases and J by 1 base, with 9 bases left in between. CDR3 nucleotide sequence: TGTGCCAGCAGCCCGGACATGTCCTACGAGCAGTACTTC. Its translation: CASSPDMSYEQYF.

The rearrangement joins TRBV19 to TRBJ1-2; D might be TRBD1 (6 bases). V was pared by 4 bases and J by 4 bases, with 16 bases between. CDR3 length: 15 residues. CDR1 is LNHDA, CDR2 SQIVND, per germline (reference sequence). The CDR3 protein is CASSKQGGNLYGYTF. The CDR3 DNA is TGTGCCAGTAGTAAGCAAGGGGGTAACCTCTATGGCTACACCTTC.

CDR3 sequence (DNA): TGTGCCAGCAGCTTAGCCGGGACTAGCGGAGGGGGTGCCCAGTACTTC. Encoded protein: CASSLAGTSGGGAQYF. The V call is TRBV7-2, the J call TRBJ2-5; 11 bases line up with TRBD2. V gave up 0 bases and J gave up 9 bases; unmatched junction bases: 9. Germline lookup yields CDR1 SGHTA and CDR2 FQGNSA. This CDR3 is 16 amino acids long. The full variable domain, completed using reference TRBV7-2 and TRBJ2-5, is GAGVSQSPSNKVTEKGKDVELRCDPISGHTALYWYRQSLGQGLEFLIYFQGNSAPDKSGLPSDRFSAERTGGSVSTLTIQRTQQEDSAVYLCASSLAGTSGGGAQYFGPGTRLLVL.

The J gene is TRBJ2-3, the V gene TRBV7-2; tentatively, D is TRBD2 (6 bases). The CDR3 loop spans 13 amino acids. Germline V CDR1 and CDR2: SGHTA, FQGNSA. Between the trimmed V and J ends, which lost 5 bases and 2 bases, there was a span of 8 bases. The CDR3 nucleotides read TGTGCCAGCAGCAGGGACTCCACAGATACGCAGTATTTT. Its protein is CASSRDSTDTQYF.

The V and J genes are TRBV10-3 and TRBJ2-3; 10 bases agree with TRBD2. This CDR3 spans 18 amino acids. Germline CDR1 is ENHRY and CDR2 is SYGVKD. The junction had 15 bases not matched to a gene; V was cut back by 2 bases and J by 7 bases. The CDR3 sequence: CAISETIAGGLFVNTQYF. The DNA for the CDR3 is TGTGCCATCAGTGAGACCATAGCGGGAGGCCTTTTCGTAAATACGCAGTATTTT.

The gene calls are TRBV5-1 and TRBJ1-4, with D hard to call. The germline CDR1 and CDR2 sequences are SGHRS and YFSETQ. V was cut by 0 bases and J by 6 bases, with 12 bases left in between. CDR3 length equals 15 residues. CDR3 DNA: TGCGCCAGCAGCTTGGCCGCGGCTCTGGATGAAAAACTGTTTTTT. Translating gives CASSLAAALDEKLFF.

The chain recombines TRBV4-1 with TRBJ1-2; a weak D match, TRBD1 (5 bases). The V gene lost 0 bases and the J gene lost 9 bases, with 11 bases spanning the gap. The CDR3 runs to 13 residues. Germline loops: CDR1 MGHRA, CDR2 YSYEKL. CDR3 amino acids: CASSQESAGSYTF. CDR3 DNA: TGCGCCAGCAGCCAAGAAAGTGCAGGGAGCTACACCTTC.

The chain uses TRBV18 and TRBJ1-4, with 7 nucleotides matching TRBD1. Germline trimming cut 4 bases from V and 8 bases from J; bases unmatched to any gene: 10. Germline V CDR1 and CDR2: KGHSH, LQKENI. This CDR3 is built from 15 residues. DNA of the CDR3: TGTGCCAGCTCACTTGGGACAGTCGAGGGGGAAAAACTGTTTTTT. It encodes CASSLGTVEGEKLFF. Based on the CDR3 plus reference TRBV18 and TRBJ1-4, the full variable domain is NAGVMQNPRHLVRRRGQEARLRCSPMKGHSHVYWYRQLPEEGLKFMVYLQKENIIDESGMPKERFSAEFPKEGPSILRIQQVVRGDSAAYFCASSLGTVEGEKLFFGSGTQLSVL.

V and J are TRBV7-3 and TRBJ2-1; TRBD2 might be the D (6 bases). The CDR3 runs to 13 residues. V lost 5 bases and J lost 10, with 15 bases in between. Germline-derived CDR1 and CDR2 are SGHTA and FQGTGA. CDR3 nucleotides: TGTGCCAGCAGCCCCAGCTGGGGGGAGGAGCAGTTCTTC. Translation gives CASSPSWGEEQFF.

In nucleotides, the CDR3 is TGCAGCGTTGAAGATCGGACAGATACGCAGTATTTT. It is translated as CSVEDRTDTQYF. This sequence joins TRBV29-1 and TRBJ2-3; unclear D gene. The CDR3 has 12 amino acids. Germline CDR1 is SQVTM and CDR2 is ANQGSEA. V lost 0 bases, J lost 3 bases, and 4 bases lay in between.

This chain uses TRBV5-5 with TRBJ2-7, with 11 bases lining up with TRBD2. The J segment lost 3 bases and the V segment lost 4 bases, leaving 9 bases of the junction unmatched. The germline gives CDR1 SGHKS, CDR2 YYEKEE (reference sequence). The CDR3 spans 16 residues. The CDR3 DNA reads as TGTGCCAGCAGCAGGCAAACTAGCGGGAGTGTCTACGAGCAGTACTTC. As protein: CASSRQTSGSVYEQYF.

The chain has TRBV15 and TRBJ2-7; a possible D gene is TRBD1 (6 bases). Trimming took 0 bases from V and 4 from J, leaving 13 bases between them. The CDR3 runs to 15 residues. Germline assignment: CDR1 LNHNV and CDR2 YYDKDF (reference sequence). CDR3 amino acids: CATSRDEGVEYEQYF. The CDR3, as DNA: TGTGCCACCAGCAGAGATGAGGGGGTGGAATACGAGCAGTACTTC.

The chain uses TRBV6-4 and TRBJ2-3; the match to TRBD1 covers 8 bases. The germline V gene encodes CDR1 MRHNA and CDR2 SNTAGT. After removal of 6 bases from V and 6 bases from J, the junction contained 8 bases not matched to a gene. The CDR3 contains 14 residues. Written as DNA, the CDR3 is TGTGCCAGCAGGAGGACAGGGTTTGGGGATACGCAGTATTTT. The encoded protein is CASRRTGFGDTQYF.

The genes are TRBV9 and TRBJ1-4; the match to TRBD1 covers 7 bases. The germline gives CDR1 SGDLS, CDR2 YYNGEE. The CDR3 has 14 residues. The V and J ends lost 0 bases and 5 bases, in that order; junction bases with no gene match: 1. The DNA of the CDR3 is TGTGCCAGCAGCGTAGGAGGGGGCAATGAAAAACTGTTTTTT. Its protein is CASSVGGGNEKLFF.